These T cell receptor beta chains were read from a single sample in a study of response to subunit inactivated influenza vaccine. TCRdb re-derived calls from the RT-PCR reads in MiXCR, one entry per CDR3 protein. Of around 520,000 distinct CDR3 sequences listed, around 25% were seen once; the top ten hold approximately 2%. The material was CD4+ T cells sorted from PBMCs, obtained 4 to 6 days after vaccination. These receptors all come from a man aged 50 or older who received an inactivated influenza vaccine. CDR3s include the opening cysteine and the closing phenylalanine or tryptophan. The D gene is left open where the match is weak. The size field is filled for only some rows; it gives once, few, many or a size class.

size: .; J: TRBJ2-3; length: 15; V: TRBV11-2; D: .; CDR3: CASTSRRSSTDTQYF; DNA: TGTGCCAGCACCTCCCGGCGGAGCTCCACAGATACGCAGTATTTT
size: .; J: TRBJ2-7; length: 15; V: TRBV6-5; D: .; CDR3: CASSYRRSGPYEQYF; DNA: TGTGCCAGCAGTTACCGGCGGTCAGGCCCCTACGAGCAGTACTTC
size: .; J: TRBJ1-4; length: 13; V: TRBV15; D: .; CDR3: CATGSGGPEKLFF; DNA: TGTGCCACCGGATCCGGGGGTCCTGAAAAACTGTTTTTT
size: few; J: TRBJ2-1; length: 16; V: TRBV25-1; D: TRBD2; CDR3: CASTALAGAHRGEQFF; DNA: TGTGCCAGCACCGCCTTAGCGGGAGCTCACCGAGGGGAGCAGTTCTTC
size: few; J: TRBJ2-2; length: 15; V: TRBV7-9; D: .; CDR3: CASSLSFDSTGELFF; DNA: TGTGCCAGCAGCTTGTCTTTCGACAGCACCGGGGAGCTGTTTTTT
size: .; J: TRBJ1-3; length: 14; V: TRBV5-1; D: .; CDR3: CASSFGPSGNTIYF; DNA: TGCGCCAGCAGCTTCGGCCCCTCTGGAAACACCATATATTTT
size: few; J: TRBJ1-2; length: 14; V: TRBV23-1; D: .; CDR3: CASSQYPGSYGYTF; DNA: TGCGCCAGCAGTCAATATCCGGGGTCCTATGGCTACACCTTC
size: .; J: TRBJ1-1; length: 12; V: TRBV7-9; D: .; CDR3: CAGKVVNTEAFF; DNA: TGTGCCGGTAAGGTGGTGAACACTGAAGCTTTCTTT
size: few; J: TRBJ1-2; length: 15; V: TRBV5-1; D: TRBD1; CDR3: CASSSGQATNYGYTF; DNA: TGCGCCAGCAGCTCGGGACAGGCAACTAACTATGGCTACACCTTC
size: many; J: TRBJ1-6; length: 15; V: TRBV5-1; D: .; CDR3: CASSLAVQGYSPLHF; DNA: TGCGCCAGCAGCTTGGCCGTCCAGGGATATTCACCCCTCCACTTT
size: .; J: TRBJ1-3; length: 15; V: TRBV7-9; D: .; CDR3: CASSLGAFSGNTIYF; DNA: TGTGCCAGCAGCTTAGGAGCCTTCTCTGGAAACACCATATATTTT
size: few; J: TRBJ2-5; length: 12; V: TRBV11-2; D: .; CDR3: CASSFGTETQYF; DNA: TGTGCCAGCAGCTTCGGGACTGAGACCCAGTACTTC
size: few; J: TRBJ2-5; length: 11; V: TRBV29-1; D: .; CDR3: CSVSFQETQYF; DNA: TGCAGCGTTAGTTTCCAAGAGACCCAGTACTTC
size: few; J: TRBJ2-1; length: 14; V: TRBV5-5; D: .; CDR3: CASSLEFLGAEQFF; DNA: TGTGCCAGCAGCTTGGAATTTTTAGGGGCCGAGCAGTTCTTC
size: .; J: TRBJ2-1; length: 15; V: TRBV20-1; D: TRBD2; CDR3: CSAVSGSRPYNEQFF; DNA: TGCAGTGCTGTTAGCGGGAGTCGACCCTACAATGAGCAGTTCTTC
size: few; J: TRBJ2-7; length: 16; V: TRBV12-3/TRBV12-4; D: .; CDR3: CASSRGRVDLNYEQYF; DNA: TGTGCCAGCAGTCGGGGGCGGGTGGACTTAAACTACGAGCAGTACTTC
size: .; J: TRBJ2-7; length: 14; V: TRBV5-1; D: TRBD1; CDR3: CASTSGQGSYEQYF; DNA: TGCGCCAGCACCTCTGGACAGGGCTCCTACGAGCAGTACTTC
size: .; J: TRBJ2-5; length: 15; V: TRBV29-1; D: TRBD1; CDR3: CSAESGGYRQETQYF; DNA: TGCAGCGCCGAGTCAGGGGGCTATCGCCAAGAGACCCAGTACTTC
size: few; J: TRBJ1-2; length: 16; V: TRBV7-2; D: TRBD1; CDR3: CASSIPGRGSVYGYTF; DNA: TGTGCCAGCAGTATCCCGGGCAGGGGGTCTGTCTATGGCTACACCTTC
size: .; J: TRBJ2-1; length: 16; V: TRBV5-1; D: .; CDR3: CASSLNQARSYNEQFF; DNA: TGCGCCAGCAGCTTGAACCAGGCCCGCTCCTACAATGAGCAGTTCTTC
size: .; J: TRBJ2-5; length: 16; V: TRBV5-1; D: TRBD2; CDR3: CASSLGRTSRAETQYF; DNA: TGCGCCAGCAGCTTGGGAAGGACTAGCCGGGCAGAGACCCAGTACTTC
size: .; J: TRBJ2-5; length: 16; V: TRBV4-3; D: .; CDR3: CASSQDLTGSGETQYF; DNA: TGCGCCAGCAGCCAAGATTTAACAGGAAGCGGAGAGACCCAGTACTTC
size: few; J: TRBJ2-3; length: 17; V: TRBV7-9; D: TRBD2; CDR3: CASSLAPAGGPLDTQYF; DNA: TGTGCCAGCAGCTTAGCCCCAGCGGGGGGGCCTCTGGATACGCAGTATTTT
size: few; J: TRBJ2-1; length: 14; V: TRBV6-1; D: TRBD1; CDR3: CASSRDRESNEQFF; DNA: TGTGCCAGTTCACGGGACAGGGAAAGCAATGAGCAGTTCTTC
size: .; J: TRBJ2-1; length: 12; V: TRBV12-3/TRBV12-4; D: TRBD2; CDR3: CASSLTSGEQFF; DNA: TGTGCCAGCAGCCTAACTAGCGGCGAGCAGTTCTTC
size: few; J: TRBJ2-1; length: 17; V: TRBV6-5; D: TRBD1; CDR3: CASTLGQGAVIWNEQFF; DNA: TGTGCCAGCACTTTAGGACAGGGGGCTGTTATTTGGAATGAGCAGTTCTTC
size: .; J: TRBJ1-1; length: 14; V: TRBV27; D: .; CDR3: CASSLGVRDTEAFF; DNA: TGTGCCAGCAGTTTAGGCGTGAGGGACACTGAAGCTTTCTTT
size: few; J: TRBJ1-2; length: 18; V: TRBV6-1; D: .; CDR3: CASSHLFLTSWVSGGYTF; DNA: TGTGCCAGCAGCCACCTGTTTCTTACGAGCTGGGTGAGCGGTGGCTACACCTTC
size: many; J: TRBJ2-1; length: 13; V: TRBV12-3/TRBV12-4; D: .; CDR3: CASSFGGYNEQFF; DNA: TGTGCCAGCAGTTTTGGGGGGTACAATGAGCAGTTCTTC
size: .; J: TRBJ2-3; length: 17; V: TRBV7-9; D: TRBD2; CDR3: CASSSKKGLAKADTQYF; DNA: TGTGCCAGCAGCTCAAAGAAGGGACTAGCGAAGGCAGATACGCAGTATTTT
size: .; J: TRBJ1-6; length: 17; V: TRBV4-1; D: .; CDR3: CASSQDRRTAYNSPLHF; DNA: TGCGCCAGCAGCCAAGATAGGAGAACTGCGTATAATTCACCCCTCCACTTT
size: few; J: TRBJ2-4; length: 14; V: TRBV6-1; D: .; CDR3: CASSVVGTKNIQYF; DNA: TGTGCCAGCAGTGTCGTGGGTACCAAAAACATTCAGTACTTC
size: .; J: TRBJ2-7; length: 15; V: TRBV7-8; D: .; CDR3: CASSPFTADSYEQYF; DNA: TGTGCCAGCAGCCCGTTTACGGCCGACTCCTACGAGCAGTACTTC
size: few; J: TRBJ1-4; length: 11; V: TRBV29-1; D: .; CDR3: CSAIENEKLFF; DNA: TGCAGCGCCATCGAGAACGAAAAACTGTTTTTT
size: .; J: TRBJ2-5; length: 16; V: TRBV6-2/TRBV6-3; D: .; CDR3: CASSYPKTSRLETQYF; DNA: TGTGCCAGCAGTTACCCCAAAACTAGCAGGTTGGAGACCCAGTACTTC
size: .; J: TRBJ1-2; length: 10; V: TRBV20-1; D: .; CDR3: CSAVLNGYTF; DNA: TGCAGTGCTGTGCTGAATGGCTACACCTTC
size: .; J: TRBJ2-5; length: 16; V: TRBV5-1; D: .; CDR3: CASSFTNRSPQETQYF; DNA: TGCGCCAGCAGCTTCACCAACAGGTCACCACAAGAGACCCAGTACTTC
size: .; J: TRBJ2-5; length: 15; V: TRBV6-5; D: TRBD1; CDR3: CASSYSRTGRGTQYF; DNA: TGTGCCAGCAGTTACTCGAGGACAGGGCGCGGGACCCAGTACTTC
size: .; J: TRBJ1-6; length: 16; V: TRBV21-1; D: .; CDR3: CASITWTGGTDSPLHF; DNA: TGTGCCAGCATCACTTGGACAGGGGGAACAGATTCACCCCTCCACTTT
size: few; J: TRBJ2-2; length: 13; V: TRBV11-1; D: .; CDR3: CASSTDPTGELFF; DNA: TGTGCCAGCAGCACAGACCCCACCGGGGAGCTGTTTTTT
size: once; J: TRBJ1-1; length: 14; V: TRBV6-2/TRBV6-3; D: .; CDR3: CASRQRWMNTEAFF; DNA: TGTGCCAGCAGACAAAGGTGGATGAACACTGAAGCTTTCTTT
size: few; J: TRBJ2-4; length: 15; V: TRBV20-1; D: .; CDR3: CSAPEGELAKNIQYF; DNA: TGCAGTGCTCCAGAGGGGGAATTAGCCAAAAACATTCAGTACTTC
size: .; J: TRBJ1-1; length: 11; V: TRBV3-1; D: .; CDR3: CSSSTFTEAFF; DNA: TGTTCCAGCAGTACTTTCACTGAAGCTTTCTTT
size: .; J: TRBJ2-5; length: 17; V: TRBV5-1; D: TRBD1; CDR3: CASSYGYGQGIEETQYF; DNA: TGCGCCAGCAGCTATGGGTATGGACAGGGGATTGAAGAGACCCAGTACTTC
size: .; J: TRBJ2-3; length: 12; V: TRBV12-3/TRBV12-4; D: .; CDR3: CASEGGSDTQYF; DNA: TGTGCCAGCGAGGGAGGTTCAGATACGCAGTATTTT
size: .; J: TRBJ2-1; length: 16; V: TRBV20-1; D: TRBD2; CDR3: CSAPSREGPSYNEQFF; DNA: TGCAGTGCCCCCTCGAGGGAGGGACCCTCCTACAATGAGCAGTTCTTC
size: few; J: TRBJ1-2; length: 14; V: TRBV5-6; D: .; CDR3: CASSPERGLSGYTF; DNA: TGTGCCAGCAGCCCAGAAAGGGGCCTGTCTGGCTACACCTTC
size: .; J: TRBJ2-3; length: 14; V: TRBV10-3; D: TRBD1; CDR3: CAISRTGLGDTQYF; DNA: TGTGCCATCAGCCGGACAGGGTTGGGAGATACGCAGTATTTT
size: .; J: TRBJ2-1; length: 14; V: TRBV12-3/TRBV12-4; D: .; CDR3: CATSLEKTYNEQFF; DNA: TGTGCCACCTCGCTCGAGAAGACCTACAATGAGCAGTTCTTC
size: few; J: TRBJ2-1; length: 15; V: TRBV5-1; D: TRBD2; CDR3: CASRYTSGTYNEQFF; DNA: TGCGCCAGCAGATATACTAGCGGGACCTACAATGAGCAGTTCTTC
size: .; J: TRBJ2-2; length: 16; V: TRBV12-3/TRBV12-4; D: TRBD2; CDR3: CASTGGTSGLAGELFF; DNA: TGTGCCAGCACCGGGGGGACTAGCGGGCTGGCCGGGGAGCTGTTTTTT
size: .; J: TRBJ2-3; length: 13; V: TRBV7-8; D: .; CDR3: CASSLARTDTQYF; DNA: TGTGCCAGCAGCTTAGCAAGGACAGATACGCAGTATTTT
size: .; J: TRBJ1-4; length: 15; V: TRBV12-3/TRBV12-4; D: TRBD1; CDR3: CASREQGAWGEKLFF; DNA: TGTGCCAGCAGGGAGCAGGGGGCGTGGGGGGAAAAACTGTTTTTT
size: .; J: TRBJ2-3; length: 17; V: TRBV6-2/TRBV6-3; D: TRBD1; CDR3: CASSYPLGQGKTDTQYF; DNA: TGTGCCAGCAGTTACCCTCTGGGACAGGGGAAGACAGATACGCAGTATTTT
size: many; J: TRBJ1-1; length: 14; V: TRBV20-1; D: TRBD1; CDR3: CSARGVRGGTEAFF; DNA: TGCAGTGCCCGAGGTGTCAGGGGGGGCACTGAAGCTTTCTTT
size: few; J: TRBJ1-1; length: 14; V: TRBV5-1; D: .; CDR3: CASHPQEDLTEAFF; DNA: TGCGCCAGCCACCCTCAGGAGGACCTCACTGAAGCTTTCTTT
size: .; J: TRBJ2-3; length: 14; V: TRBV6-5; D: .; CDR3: CASSYPGAPDTQYF; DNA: TGTGCCAGCAGTTACCCAGGGGCTCCAGATACGCAGTATTTT